This passage covers 5 T cell receptor beta chains from one sample sequenced in a study of low-dose radiotherapy and immunotherapy resistance in tumors. The authors amplified TCRs for about 20 PCR cycles with a constant-region primer and a V-primer adapter. From the reads, TCRdb called clonotypes with MiXCR, one entry per CDR3 protein. This table holds under 60,000 distinct CDR3 sequences, around 33% found once. Specified time point: after trial treatment. The treatment denotes: LDRT plus nivolumab, ipilimumab, low-dose cyclophosphamide and aspirin (RACIN trial). The sample was PBMCs, taken after low-dose radiotherapy plus immunotherapy. The source is a male donor with rectosigmoid adenocarcinoma.

In regard to this clonotype: A single base is all that separates this from a far larger clone, so a read error is likely. The chain carries TRBV11-2 and TRBJ2-7; perhaps D is TRBD1 or TRBD2 (6 bases each). The J call may be faulty, since TRBJ2-1 better matches the DNA end. CDR3 length: 13 amino acids. Germline V gives CDR1 SGHAT, CDR2 FQNNGV. DNA of the CDR3: TGTGCCAGCGGGGGGCTTAACGACGGTGAGCAGTTCTTC. Translated, it gives CASGGLNDGEQFF.

Remarks on this clonotype: A far larger clone is just one base off, so this is likely a read error. The rearrangement uses TRBV6-1 and TRBJ2-7; D uncertain. There are 16 residues in the CDR3. The V gene's germline CDR1 is MNHNS and CDR2 SASEGT. CDR3 bases: TGTGCCATCAGTAATCGAGAGTTCAGCGCCTACTACGAGCAGTACTTC. It specifies CAISNREFSAYYEQYF.

The sample holds many counts of this clonotype. The CDR3 loop reads CATAERQGSTGELFF. The CDR3 DNA is TGTGCCACCGCAGAGCGACAGGGGAGCACCGGGGAGCTGTTTTTT. J is TRBJ2-2 and V is TRBV15; 8 nucleotides match TRBD1. The trim removed 8 bases at V and 4 bases at J, leaving 9 bases unmatched. The germline V gene encodes CDR1 LNHNV and CDR2 YYDKDF (reference sequence). This CDR3 is 15 amino acids long. Based on the CDR3 plus reference TRBV15 and TRBJ2-2, the full variable domain is DAMVIQNPRYQVTQFGKPVTLSCSQTLNHNVMYWYQQKSSQAPKLLFHYYDKDFNNEADTPDNFQSRRPNTSFCFLDIRSPGLGDTAMYLCATAERQGSTGELFFGEGSRLTVL.

The CDR3 coding sequence is TGTGCCAGCAGCGTAGGACAGGGGGGGCATTCAGACGAGCAGTACTTC. Its protein is CASSVGQGGHSDEQYF. The chain is built from TRBV9 and TRBJ2-7; TRBD1 agrees at 9 bases. The CDR3 is made up of 16 amino acids. The J segment lost 5 bases and the V segment lost 0 bases, leaving 9 bases of the junction unmatched. Germline CDR1 SGDLS, CDR2 YYNGEE.

As concerns this clonotype: This likely reflects a read error, since a far larger clone is one base away. V is TRBV7-2 and J is TRBJ2-7, with TRBD2 matching 11 bases. The end of the DNA fits TRBJ2-1 better, so the J call may be wrong. In germline, CDR1 is SGHTA, CDR2 FQGNSA. The length of the CDR3 is 18 residues. Here the CDR3 reads CASSSGPFLAGGLDEQFF. CDR3 sequence (DNA): TGTGCCAGCAGCTCTGGGCCCTTCCTAGCGGGAGGACTCGATGAGCAGTTCTTC.